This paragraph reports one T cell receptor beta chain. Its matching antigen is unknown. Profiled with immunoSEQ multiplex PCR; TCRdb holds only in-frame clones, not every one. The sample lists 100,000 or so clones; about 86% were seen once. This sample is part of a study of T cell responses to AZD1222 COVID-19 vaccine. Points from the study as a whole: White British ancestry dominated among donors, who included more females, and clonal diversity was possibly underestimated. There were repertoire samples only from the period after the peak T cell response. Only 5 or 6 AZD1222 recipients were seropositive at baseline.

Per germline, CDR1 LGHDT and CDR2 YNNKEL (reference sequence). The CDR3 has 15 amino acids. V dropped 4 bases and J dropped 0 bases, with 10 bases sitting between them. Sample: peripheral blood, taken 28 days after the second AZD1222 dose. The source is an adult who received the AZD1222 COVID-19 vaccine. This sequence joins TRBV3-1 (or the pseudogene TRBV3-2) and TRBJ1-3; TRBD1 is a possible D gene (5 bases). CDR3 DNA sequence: TGTGCCAGCAGCCGGAGGGGTGTCTCTGGAAACACCATATATTTT. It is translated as CASSRRGVSGNTIYF.